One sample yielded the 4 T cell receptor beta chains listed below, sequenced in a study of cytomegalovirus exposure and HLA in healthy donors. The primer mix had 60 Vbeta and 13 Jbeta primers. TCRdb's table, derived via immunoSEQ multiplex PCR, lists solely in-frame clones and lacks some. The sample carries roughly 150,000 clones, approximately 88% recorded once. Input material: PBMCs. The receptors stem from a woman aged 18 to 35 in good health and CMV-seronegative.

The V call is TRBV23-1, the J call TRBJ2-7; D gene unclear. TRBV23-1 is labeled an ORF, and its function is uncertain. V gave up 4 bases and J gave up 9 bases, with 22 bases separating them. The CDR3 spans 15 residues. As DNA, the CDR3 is TGCGCCAGCAGTCGTCCCCTCACCCCTCTTTCGAGGCAGTACTTC. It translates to CASSRPLTPLSRQYF.

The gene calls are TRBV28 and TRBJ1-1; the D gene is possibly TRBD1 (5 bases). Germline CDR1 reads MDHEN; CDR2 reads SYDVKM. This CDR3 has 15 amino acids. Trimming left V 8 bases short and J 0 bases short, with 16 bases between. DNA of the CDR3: TGTGCCAGCCCCCCTAGGGGCACACTGAACACTGAAGCTTTCTTT. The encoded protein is CASPPRGTLNTEAFF.

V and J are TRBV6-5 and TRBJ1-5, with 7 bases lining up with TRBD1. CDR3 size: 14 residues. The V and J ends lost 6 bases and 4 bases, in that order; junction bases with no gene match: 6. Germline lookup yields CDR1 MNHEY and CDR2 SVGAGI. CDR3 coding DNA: TGTGCCAGCAGGAGACAGGGAACTAATCAGCCCCAGCATTTT. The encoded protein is CASRRQGTNQPQHF.

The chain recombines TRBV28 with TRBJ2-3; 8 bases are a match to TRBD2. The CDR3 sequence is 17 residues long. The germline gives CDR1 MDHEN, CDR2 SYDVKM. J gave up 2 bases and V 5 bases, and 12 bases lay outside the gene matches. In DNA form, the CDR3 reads TGTGCCAGCAGTCCACCGACTGGCGGGGGGTCCACAGATACGCAGTATTTT. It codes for CASSPPTGGGSTDTQYF.